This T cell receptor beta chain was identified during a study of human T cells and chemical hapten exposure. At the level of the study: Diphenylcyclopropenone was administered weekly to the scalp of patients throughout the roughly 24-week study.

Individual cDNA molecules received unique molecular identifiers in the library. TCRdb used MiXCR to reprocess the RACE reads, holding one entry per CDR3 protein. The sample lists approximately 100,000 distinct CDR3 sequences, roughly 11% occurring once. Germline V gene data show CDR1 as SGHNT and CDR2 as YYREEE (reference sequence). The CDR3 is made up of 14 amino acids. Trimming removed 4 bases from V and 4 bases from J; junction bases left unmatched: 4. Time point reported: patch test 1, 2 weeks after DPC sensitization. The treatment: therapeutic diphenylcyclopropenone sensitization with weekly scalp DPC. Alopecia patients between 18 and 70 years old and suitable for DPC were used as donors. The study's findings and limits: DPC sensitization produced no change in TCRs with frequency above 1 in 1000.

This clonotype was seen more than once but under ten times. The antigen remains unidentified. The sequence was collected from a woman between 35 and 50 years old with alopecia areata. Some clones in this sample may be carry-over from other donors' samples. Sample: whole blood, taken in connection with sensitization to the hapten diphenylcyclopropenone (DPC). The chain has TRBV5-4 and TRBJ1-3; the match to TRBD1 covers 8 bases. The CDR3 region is CASSQDRAGNTIYF. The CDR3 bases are TGTGCCAGCAGCCAGGACAGGGCAGGAAACACCATATATTTT.